Sequencing of this T cell receptor (beta chain) was carried out in a study of cytomegalovirus exposure and HLA in healthy donors. Across the study: Sequencing of about 179 million T cells in an earlier analysis found around 120 million unique TCR beta sequences. Overall study results and limits: TRBV6-2, TRBV6-3 and some other V segments were excluded as indistinguishable. Most likely, a cluster of highly shared sequence variants arose as a sequencing artifact. Later on, an analysis found that several of the most significant clusters appeared to be linked to common viral pathogens, which included parvovirus B19.

The PCR was carried out with 60 Vbeta primers and 13 Jbeta primers. Generated by immunoSEQ multiplex PCR, the TCRdb table keeps only in-frame clones and is missing some. The data contain 150,000 to 200,000 clones, 75% to 85% of them singletons. Remarks on this clone: As yet, its antigen is unknown.

CDR3 size: 13 residues. Germline loops: CDR1 ENHRY, CDR2 SYGVKD. V was trimmed by 5 bases and J by 6 bases, leaving 12 bases between them. The rearrangement joins TRBV10-3 to TRBJ2-3; D unclear. The clonotype comes from a man younger than 30 in good health and CMV-seronegative. Sequenced sample: PBMCs. The CDR3 region has the DNA TGTGCCATCAGTTTCGGGTCGCGGGATACGCAGTATTTT. This sequence encodes CAISFGSRDTQYF.